This T cell receptor beta chain appears in the sequencing data of a study of T-cell reconstitution after alpha-beta-depleted transplantation in children. Per the germline V gene, CDR1 is MNHEY and CDR2 is SMNVEV (reference sequence). This CDR3 region has 16 residues. Trimming took 4 bases from V and 5 from J; bases not matched to a gene: 10. A library of TCRbeta sequences, prepared with unique molecular identifiers, was generated. Via MiXCR, TCRdb re-called the PCR reads, giving one row per CDR3 protein. The table shows about 610,000 distinct CDR3 sequences, with 10% to 13% occurring only once. This clonotype appeared a few times.

This TCR derives from a human donor who donated a stem cell graft to a child with acute myeloid leukemia. J is TRBJ2-3 and V is TRBV27; TRBD2 matches 9 bases. The material was PBMCs from the stem cell graft donor, obtained from the stem cell graft. CDR3 bases: TGTGCCAGCAGTTCCCATCCGGGACTAGCATTAGATACGCAGTATTTT. This sequence encodes CASSSHPGLALDTQYF.